A selection of T cell receptor beta chains follows, all from one sample in a study of blood T cell repertoires in COVID-19. Sequenced by immunoSEQ multiplex PCR; TCRdb stores in-frame clones only, minus some. Among some 29,000 clones listed, roughly 76% were seen once. The sequenced sample was peripheral blood. Receptor source: a man between 65 and 79 years old with acute or convalescent COVID-19. Each CDR3 is given with its conserved first and last residue. D genes are given only for firm matches. Clone size is shown for a subset of rows, as once, few, many or a class of expanded clone.

V gene	D gene	J gene	CDR3 length	clone size	CDR3 DNA	CDR3 protein
TRBV28	TRBD1	TRBJ1-4	15	.	TGTGCCAGCACCCTCAACGCAGGGGGATGGGAAAAACTGTTTTTT	CASTLNAGGWEKLFF
TRBV30	TRBD1	TRBJ1-5	12	.	TGTGCCTGGAACAGGGGAAATCAGCCCCAGCATTTT	CAWNRGNQPQHF
TRBV6-5	TRBD2	TRBJ2-7	15	.	TGTGCCAGCAGTTATGAGGCGGGGGGGCCCTACGAGCAGTACTTC	CASSYEAGGPYEQYF
TRBV5-1	TRBD1	TRBJ1-1	16	.	TGCGCCAGCAGCTTGGTAGCAGGGGGCATGAACACTGAAGCTTTCTTT	CASSLVAGGMNTEAFF
TRBV24-1	TRBD2	TRBJ2-7	14	.	TGTGCCACCAGTGCAGGCGGGAGCTACTACGAGCAGTACTTC	CATSAGGSYYEQYF
TRBV28	TRBD1	TRBJ2-7	19	once	TGTGCCAGCAGTCGAACGACAGGGGGCCCCTCGGGTTTGCCCTACGAGCAGTACTTC	CASSRTTGGPSGLPYEQYF
TRBV7-3	.	TRBJ2-1	15	.	TGTGCCAGCAGTTTGGACAGCTCGTTTTACAATGAGCAGTTCTTC	CASSLDSSFYNEQFF
TRBV18	TRBD1	TRBJ2-5	14	.	TGTGCCAGCTCAATAGGACAGGTAGGAGAGACCCAGTACTTC	CASSIGQVGETQYF
TRBV27	TRBD1	TRBJ1-4	17	.	TGTGCCAGCAGTACACGGGACAGGGGGCGCCGCAATGAAAAACTGTTTTTT	CASSTRDRGRRNEKLFF
TRBV7-9	TRBD2	TRBJ2-1	15	medium-sized	TGTGCCAGCAGCCCCTGGGGGGGAGCAGACAATGAGCAGTTCTTC	CASSPWGGADNEQFF
TRBV19	.	TRBJ1-5	15	many	TGTGCCAGTAGGGACCGGGACTCCGTTGCTCGGCCCCAGCATTTT	CASRDRDSVARPQHF
TRBV20-1	.	TRBJ2-3	11	.	TGCAGTGCTACCCACAGGGAGGGCCCTTGTTTT	CSATHREGPCF
TRBV24-1	.	TRBJ2-3	14	.	TGTGCCACCAGTCGCCAACTGGGAGGAGATACGCAGTATTTT	CATSRQLGGDTQYF
TRBV4-2	TRBD2	TRBJ2-1	16	.	TGTGCCAGCAGCCAAGTCTCGGGAGGGCTTTCCAATGAGCAGTTCTTC	CASSQVSGGLSNEQFF
TRBV30	.	TRBJ1-1	13	.	TGTGCCTGGAGCGCGGGTCTCAACACTGAAGCTTTCTTT	CAWSAGLNTEAFF
TRBV30	.	TRBJ2-7	14	once	TGTGCCTACCACATTCGGGGGGCGCGGTACGAGCAGTACTTC	CAYHIRGARYEQYF
TRBV28	.	TRBJ2-3	14	once	TGTGCCAGCAGTCAGCAGGGTTACACAGATACGCAGTATTTT	CASSQQGYTDTQYF
TRBV27	TRBD2	TRBJ2-4	17	once	TGTGCCAGCAGTTTCCTAGCGGGGGGGGAAGGCAAAAACATTCAGTACTTC	CASSFLAGGEGKNIQYF
TRBV6-5	.	TRBJ2-2	15	.	TGTGCCAGCAGGGCCGGGATTTTAGGGTTCGGGGAGCTGTTTTTT	CASRAGILGFGELFF
TRBV4-3	.	TRBJ2-7	15	.	TGCGCCAGCAGCAAAGGGTCAGGTGGACTCGGCGAGCAGTACTTC	CASSKGSGGLGEQYF
TRBV7-8	.	TRBJ1-1	15	.	TGTGCCAGCAGCCCCGGACAGATAATGAACACTGAAGCTTTCTTT	CASSPGQIMNTEAFF
TRBV7-9	.	TRBJ1-2	12	.	TGTGCCAGCAGCCGCGGGTCAAATGGCTACACCTTC	CASSRGSNGYTF
TRBV5-6	TRBD1	TRBJ1-1	15	.	TGTGCCAGCAGCCCCCGACAGGGGGCGTTTACTGAAGCTTTCTTT	CASSPRQGAFTEAFF
TRBV7-6	.	TRBJ2-2	15	.	TGTGCCAGCAGCTCCGGGGGGCCCTACACCGGGGAGCTGTTTTTT	CASSSGGPYTGELFF
TRBV19	.	TRBJ1-6	16	once	TGTGCCAGTAGTATTACAGGGAACTCCTATAATTCACCCCTCCACTTT	CASSITGNSYNSPLHF
TRBV5-1	TRBD2	TRBJ2-4	15	.	TGCGCCAGCAGCCTCCCGCTAGCGGACAAAAACATTCAGTACTTC	CASSLPLADKNIQYF
TRBV7-9	.	TRBJ2-7	13	once	TGTGCCAGCAGCTCGGACAGATTCTACGAGCAGTACTTC	CASSSDRFYEQYF
TRBV7-9	TRBD1	TRBJ2-5	14	.	TGTGCCAGCAGTCCGCAGGGGGCGGGAGAGACCCAGTACTTC	CASSPQGAGETQYF
TRBV28	.	TRBJ2-3	14	.	TGTGCCAGCAGTTTATATGTTAGAGGAGATACGCAGTATTTT	CASSLYVRGDTQYF
TRBV28	.	TRBJ2-4	15	.	TGTGCCAGCAGTTTATCGGGACTAGCCAAAAACATTCAGTACTTC	CASSLSGLAKNIQYF
TRBV5-8	.	TRBJ2-1	14	.	TGTGCCAGCAGCTTCCAAGGACAATACAATGAGCAGTTCTTC	CASSFQGQYNEQFF
TRBV14	.	TRBJ2-1	16	.	TGTGCCAGCAGCCAAGGCGGTCTCCATTTCTACAATGAGCAGTTCTTC	CASSQGGLHFYNEQFF
TRBV4-2	TRBD2	TRBJ2-2	17	.	TGTGCCAGCAGCCAAGATCAGAGTAGCGGGATTACCGGGGAGCTGTTTTTT	CASSQDQSSGITGELFF
TRBV6-2/TRBV6-3	.	TRBJ1-2	13	few	TGTGCCAGCAGTGTGGACAGTAACTATGGCTACACCTTC	CASSVDSNYGYTF
TRBV19	TRBD1	TRBJ1-4	15	.	TGTGCCAGCAGTATTGGGGACAGGGGCCGCGAAAAACTGTTTTTT	CASSIGDRGREKLFF
TRBV14	TRBD1	TRBJ2-7	14	.	TGTGCCAGCAGCGCGCCGGGACAGGGCTACGAGCAGTACTTC	CASSAPGQGYEQYF
TRBV19	.	TRBJ1-4	14	.	TGTGCCAGTAGTATGCTGGGGAGTAATGAAAAACTGTTTTTT	CASSMLGSNEKLFF
TRBV6-2/TRBV6-3	TRBD1	TRBJ1-5	15	.	TGTGCCAGCAGTCACCCGGGACAGGATGCTCAGCCCCAGCATTTT	CASSHPGQDAQPQHF
TRBV6-5	.	TRBJ2-1	12	.	TGTGCCAGCAGCCCGGGACTCAATGAGCAGTTCTTC	CASSPGLNEQFF
TRBV7-9	.	TRBJ2-1	11	few	TGTGCCAGCAGCCCCGAGAATGAGCAGTTCTTC	CASSPENEQFF
TRBV4-2	TRBD1	TRBJ2-3	15	few	TGTGCCAGCAGCCAGGGACAGGGTGTCGCAGATACGCAGTATTTT	CASSQGQGVADTQYF
TRBV6-4	TRBD1	TRBJ1-1	13	.	TGTGCCAGCAGCCGGACAGGGCGCACTGAAGCTTTCTTT	CASSRTGRTEAFF
TRBV24-1	TRBD2	TRBJ2-7	14	.	TGTGCCACCAGTGCGGCGGGGGGCTCCTACGAGCAGTACTTC	CATSAAGGSYEQYF
TRBV7-2	.	TRBJ2-5	13	.	TGTGCCAGCAGCTTAGGTCTAGTAGAGACCCAGTACTTC	CASSLGLVETQYF
TRBV7-3	.	TRBJ2-3	17	.	TGTGCCAGCAGCTTAAATGGGGCAGGCCAACCCGCAGATACGCAGTATTTT	CASSLNGAGQPADTQYF
TRBV19	.	TRBJ1-6	13	.	TGTGCCAGCCGCGGACAGCCAAATTCACCCCTCCACTTT	CASRGQPNSPLHF
TRBV7-2	.	TRBJ1-4	14	.	TGTGCCAGCAGCTCGAGGGTCGATGGGGAAAAACTGTTTTTT	CASSSRVDGEKLFF
TRBV7-2	TRBD2	TRBJ2-3	13	.	TGTGCCGGGTCTGAGCGGGGGGCAGATACGCAGTATTTT	CAGSERGADTQYF
TRBV7-9	.	TRBJ1-1	14	few	TGTGCCAGCAGCTTTACCGGACAAAACACTGAAGCTTTCTTT	CASSFTGQNTEAFF
TRBV4-2	.	TRBJ1-1	12	.	TGTGCCAGCAGCCCAAGCGGTATCGAAGCTTTCTTT	CASSPSGIEAFF